This T cell receptor (beta chain) was observed in a study of beta chain features in type 1 diabetes. Points from the study as a whole: Patients' naive, central memory and Treg TCRB repertoires seemed closer to one another than those of healthy donors. Type 1 diabetes patients had TCRB CDR3s that were shorter (moderately but significantly so) in all four CD4+ subsets.

Germline CDR1 reads MDHEN; CDR2 reads SYDVKM. There are 14 residues in the CDR3. V was pared by 3 bases and J by 2 bases, with 4 bases of the junction left unmatched. Details on this clone: Its target is not known.

The entirety of the isolated RNA underwent reverse transcription, so expressed TCRB transcripts were sequenced. The read count averaged roughly 4 million across naive, central memory and regulatory T cell samples. TCRdb's table, derived via immunoSEQ multiplex PCR, lists solely in-frame clones and lacks some. The sample shows 400,000 or so clones, 8.5% to 10% of them seen only once. The chain uses TRBV28 and TRBJ2-7, with 7 bases matching TRBD2. This receptor was identified in a man younger than 40 with type 1 diabetes. Sequences were obtained from central memory CD4+ T cells from blood. This chain's CDR3 is CASSFGGGTYEQYF. CDR3 sequence (DNA): TGTGCCAGCAGTTTTGGGGGGGGAACCTACGAGCAGTACTTC.